These 20 T cell receptor beta chains were all obtained from the same sample, sequenced in a study of blood T cells in healthy people across ages. The authors ran a second PCR of about 6 to 11 cycles using a sample-barcoded 5' primer and a J-beta primer mix. TCRdb fed the 5' RACE reads into MiXCR, producing one record per CDR3 protein. The table lists about 930,000 distinct CDR3 sequences, almost 30% of them singletons. The sample was also linked to a second study, of T cells of mothers and their children.

Sequencing input: blood. These receptors originate from a woman between 35 and 50 years old in good health.

This sequence joins TRBV14 and TRBJ2-2; 9 positions agree with TRBD1. Germline V gives CDR1 SGHDN, CDR2 FVKESK. The CDR3 contains 17 residues. Trimming at V came to 2 bases and at J to 6 bases, leaving 10 bases not matched to a gene. CDR3 amino acids: CASSQPGTGFYSGELFF. The CDR3 nucleotides are TGTGCCAGCAGCCAACCCGGGACAGGGTTTTATTCCGGGGAGCTGTTTTTT.

This clonotype showed up many times. This CDR3 is CASTGQLQGQPQHF. For the CDR3, the DNA is TGTGCCAGCACCGGACAATTACAGGGTCAGCCCCAGCATTTT. V and J are TRBV12-3 or TRBV12-4 and TRBJ1-5, with D perhaps matching TRBD1 (6 bases). The V and J ends lost 7 bases and 6 bases respectively, with 16 bases between them. The CDR3 loop spans 14 amino acids.

This clonotype has only a few counts. V is TRBV20-1 and J is TRBJ1-6, with 8 positions matching TRBD1. The J segment lost 1 base and the V segment lost 0 bases, leaving 17 bases of the junction unmatched. This CDR3 has 21 amino acids. Germline V gene sequence: CDR1 DFQATT, CDR2 SNEGSKA (reference sequence). CDR3 residues: CSARDPPERQGIVSYNSPLHF. The DNA of the CDR3 is TGCAGTGCTAGAGACCCCCCGGAGAGACAGGGGATCGTATCCTATAATTCACCCCTCCACTTT.

This clonotype was observed many times. The V call is TRBV4-3, the J call TRBJ2-7, with TRBD1 matching 9 bases. In germline, CDR1 is LGHNA, CDR2 YSLEER. After removal of 5 bases from V and 4 bases from J, the junction contained 6 bases not matched to a gene. This CDR3 region has 14 residues. The CDR3 nucleotides are TGCGCCAGCAGCACTGGGACAGGGAATTACGAGCAGTACTTC. Its protein is CASSTGTGNYEQYF.

This clonotype has a count of ten or more. The chain has TRBV29-1 and TRBJ2-7, with a tentative D call TRBD1 (6 bases). V lost 4 bases and J 3 bases, leaving 13 bases between the germline ends. CDR3 length: 13 residues. Germline CDR1 reads SQVTM; CDR2 reads ANQGSEA. CDR3 residues: CSVVGDKNYEQYF. The CDR3 nucleotides read TGCAGCGTTGTCGGGGACAAAAACTACGAGCAGTACTTC.

On this clonotype itself: At one end, the junction sequence differs from germline, possibly due to a read error. The chain couples TRBV20-1 to TRBJ1-6, with TRBD1 matching over 7 bases. This CDR3 region has 14 residues. Germline V gives CDR1 DFQATT, CDR2 SNEGSKA (reference sequence). CDR3 sequence (DNA): TGCAGTGCTGCTGAGACAGGGCAGAATTCACCCCCCCACTTT. Residues: CSAAETGQNSPPHF.

The chain couples TRBV9 to TRBJ1-1; D is possibly TRBD1 (5 bases). The CDR3 is 17 residues long. The V and J ends lost 3 bases and 3 bases respectively, with 21 bases between them. Germline CDR1 reads SGDLS; CDR2 reads YYNGEE. The CDR3 spells CASSADGWEGMYTEAFF. The CDR3 DNA reads as TGTGCCAGCAGCGCCGACGGGTGGGAGGGGATGTACACTGAAGCTTTCTTT. The variable domain in full, completed from reference TRBV9 and TRBJ1-1, reads DSGVTQTPKHLITATGQRVTLRCSPRSGDLSVYWYQQSLDQGLQFLIQYYNGEERAKGNILERFSAQQFPDLHSELNLSSLELGDSALYFCASSADGWEGMYTEAFFGQGTRLTVV.

This clonotype was seen many times. This chain connects TRBV4-3 to TRBJ2-3; the D gene is possibly TRBD2 (5 bases). This CDR3 spans 14 amino acids. V dropped 4 bases and J dropped 0 bases, with 8 bases sitting between them. Per germline, CDR1 LGHNA and CDR2 YSLEER. CDR3 nucleotides: TGCGCCAGCAGCCGAAGCGGTAGCACAGATACGCAGTATTTT. Protein product: CASSRSGSTDTQYF.

The chain carries TRBV5-1 and TRBJ2-5, with 9 bases aligning to TRBD2. V gave up 5 bases and J gave up 11 bases; unmatched junction bases: 10. CDR1 SGHRS and CDR2 YFSETQ come from the germline V gene. The CDR3 spans 13 residues. CDR3 loop: CASRSGGTNEQYF. CDR3 bases: TGCGCCAGCAGAAGCGGGGGGACTAATGAGCAGTACTTC. The full variable domain, in which reference TRBV5-1 and TRBJ2-5 provide the parts outside the CDR3, is KAGVTQTPRYLIKTRGQQVTLSCSPISGHRSVSWYQQTPGQGLQFLFEYFSETQRNKGNFPGRFSGRQFSNSRSEMNVSTLELGDSALYLCASRSGGTNEQYFGPGTRLLVL.

This clonotype was counted a single time. J is TRBJ2-3 and V is TRBV9, with 8 bases lining up with TRBD2. The CDR3 sequence is 16 residues long. Trimming cost V 0 bases and J 1 base; bases outside gene matches: 4. CDR1 SGDLS and CDR2 YYNGEE come from the germline V gene. CDR3 DNA sequence: TGTGCCAGCAGCGTAGGGGCGGGGGGAGGCACAGATACGCAGTATTTT. The encoded protein is CASSVGAGGGTDTQYF.

This clonotype occurred a few times. The chain carries TRBV20-1 and TRBJ1-2; D call uncertain. With 2 bases removed from V and 5 bases from J, the gap between germline ends came to 12 bases. Germline V gene data show CDR1 as DFQATT and CDR2 as SNEGSKA (reference sequence). The CDR3 covers 13 residues. CDR3 bases: TGCAGTGCTAGACCCTTGACGGAGTATGGCTACACCTTC. This encodes CSARPLTEYGYTF.

As to this clonotype: An end of the junction differs from the germline gene, which may be a read error. The chain couples TRBV13 to TRBJ2-4; D is possibly TRBD1 or TRBD2 (5 bases each). The length of the CDR3 is 14 residues. CDR1 and CDR2 from the germline V gene are PRHDT and FYEKMQ (reference sequence). In nucleotides, the CDR3 is TGTGCCGGCAGCGAGGGGATAGCCAAAAACATTCAGTACTTC. Amino acid sequence: CAGSEGIAKNIQYF.

This clonotype was counted ten times or more. The rearrangement uses TRBV7-8 and TRBJ1-1; 7 bases are a match to TRBD1. Germline values: CDR1 SGHVS, CDR2 FQNEAQ. J lost 2 bases, V lost 6 bases, and 6 bases had no gene match. This CDR3 is 14 amino acids long. CDR3 protein: CASSVGTANTEAFF. DNA of the CDR3: TGTGCCAGCAGTGTCGGGACAGCTAACACTGAAGCTTTCTTT. Based on the CDR3 plus reference TRBV7-8 and TRBJ1-1, the full variable domain is GAGVSQSPRYKVAKRGQDVALRCDPISGHVSLFWYQQALGQGPEFLTYFQNEAQLDKSGLPSDRFFAERPEGSVSTLKIQRTQQEDSAVYLCASSVGTANTEAFFGQGTRLTVV.

In its sample, this clonotype was seen many times. The chain couples TRBV7-3 to TRBJ2-2, with TRBD1 identical over 9 bases. The CDR3 spans 17 residues. Germline CDR1 is SGHTA and CDR2 is FQGTGA. With 5 bases clipped from V and 5 bases from J, the junction kept 12 bases outside the gene matches. CDR3 bases: TGTGCCAGCAGCCAGAACCAAGACAGGGGGGTGACCGGGGAGCTGTTTTTT. It codes for CASSQNQDRGVTGELFF.

This clonotype was counted at least ten times. The rearrangement links TRBV12-3 or TRBV12-4 to TRBJ2-6; a weak D match, TRBD2 (5 bases). The CDR3 sequence is 16 residues long. Trimming shortened V by 6 bases and J by 4 bases, and 16 bases separated the two germline ends. CDR3 amino acids: CASRPLGRFGANVLTF. The CDR3 nucleotides are TGTGCCAGCAGACCCCTTGGGAGATTCGGGGCCAACGTCCTGACTTTC.

This clonotype came up many times. V and J are TRBV9 and TRBJ2-7, with D perhaps matching TRBD1 (6 bases). The CDR3 loop spans 14 amino acids. V lost 4 bases and J 0 bases, leaving 11 bases between the germline ends. The germline V gene has CDR1 SGDLS and CDR2 YYNGEE. The CDR3 here is CASSSQGGSYEQYF. CDR3 nucleotides: TGTGCCAGCAGCTCCCAAGGGGGCTCCTACGAGCAGTACTTC.

With regard to this clonotype: The junction departs from germline at one end; a sequencing error may be responsible. The CDR3 here is CSARDFRRDYGCTF. CDR3 bases: TGCAGTGCTAGAGATTTCAGACGGGACTATGGCTGCACCTTC. The rearrangement joins TRBV20-1 to TRBJ1-2; a weak D match, TRBD1 (5 bases). CDR1 and CDR2 (germline): DFQATT, SNEGSKA (reference sequence). This CDR3 has 14 residues.

V is TRBV5-1 and J is TRBJ2-1, with 13 bases matching TRBD2. Germline CDR1 and CDR2: SGHRS and YFSETQ. The CDR3 length is 19 residues. Trimming cost V 4 bases and J 7 bases; bases outside gene matches: 17. CDR3 region: CASSSLGTSGTQMLNEQFF. CDR3 in DNA: TGCGCCAGCAGCAGCCTAGGGACTAGCGGGACCCAGATGTTAAATGAGCAGTTCTTC.

The chain is built from TRBV20-1 and TRBJ2-2; D call uncertain. The V gene's germline CDR1 is DFQATT and CDR2 SNEGSKA (reference sequence). V lost 2 bases and J lost 0, with 10 bases in between. The CDR3 runs 15 residues. CDR3 coding DNA: TGCAGTGCTAGACCACTCCTTACGAACACCGGGGAGCTGTTTTTT. Its protein is CSARPLLTNTGELFF.

Remarks on this clonotype: This may come from a read error, since a much larger clone is one base off. The chain carries TRBV28 and TRBJ2-7; TRBD2 matches at 10 bases. The CDR3 is 15 residues long. The germline gives CDR1 MDHEN, CDR2 SYDVKM. CDR3 residues: CTSSQTSGVSYEQYF. The CDR3 nucleotides read TGTACCAGCAGCCAAACTAGCGGGGTCTCCTACGAGCAGTACTTC.